These 14 T cell receptor beta chains share one sample of origin, sequenced in a study of T cell responses to AZD1222 COVID-19 vaccine. Method: immunoSEQ multiplex PCR; TCRdb's copy keeps in-frame clones and lacks some. The sample contains about 150,000 clones, 90% to 95% of which appear only once. The sample consisted of peripheral blood, taken 28 days after the second AZD1222 dose. The receptors come from an adult who received the AZD1222 COVID-19 vaccine.

The chain employs TRBV7-9 and TRBJ2-5; tentative D call: TRBD2 (5 bases). Germline V gene data show CDR1 as SEHNR and CDR2 as FQNEAQ (reference sequence). The CDR3 totals 14 residues. With 3 bases removed from V and 0 bases from J, the gap between germline ends came to 8 bases. CDR3 in amino acids: CASSFLADQETQYF. CDR3 bases: TGTGCCAGCAGCTTCCTAGCAGACCAAGAGACCCAGTACTTC.

This sequence joins TRBV4-1 and TRBJ1-4, with 8 bases identical to TRBD1. The junction had 6 bases not matched to a gene; V was cut back by 1 base and J by 5 bases. CDR1 is MGHRA, CDR2 YSYEKL, per germline. This CDR3 has 16 residues. In DNA, the CDR3 is TGCGCCAGCAGCCAAGTCAGGACAGGGCGGAATGAAAAACTGTTTTTT. It specifies CASSQVRTGRNEKLFF.

V and J are TRBV30 and TRBJ1-4, with unresolved D. The CDR3 runs to 13 residues. V dropped 3 bases and J dropped 5 bases, with 10 bases sitting between them. In germline, CDR1 is GTSNPN, CDR2 SVGIG (reference sequence). The CDR3 region has the DNA TGTGCCTGGAGCTTCGGGGAAAATGAAAAACTGTTTTTT. Its translation: CAWSFGENEKLFF.

This chain joins TRBV2 and TRBJ2-2; 8 bases map to TRBD1. This CDR3 has 17 residues. Per the germline V gene, CDR1 is SNHLY and CDR2 is FYNNEI. With V trimmed by 4 bases and J by 4 bases, 11 bases remained unmatched. The CDR3 bases are TGTGCCAGCAGTGTACAGGGGGGCCATCGTACCACCGGGGAGCTGTTTTTT. Translation: CASSVQGGHRTTGELFF.

The J gene is TRBJ1-6, the V gene TRBV6-5; no clear D. The germline gives CDR1 MNHEY, CDR2 SVGAGI. This CDR3 is built from 13 residues. V lost 7 bases and J 7 bases, leaving 11 bases between the germline ends. DNA for the CDR3: TGTGCCAGCACCGCCCGCTCCAATTCACCCCTCCACTTT. It codes for CASTARSNSPLHF.

This rearrangement joins TRBV12-3 or TRBV12-4 to TRBJ1-2; D gene unclear. Trimming removed 3 bases from V and 4 bases from J, with 9 bases in between. The CDR3 is made up of 13 amino acids. The CDR3 DNA reads TGTGCCAGCAGTTTGAACCCCCTCTATGGCTACACCTTC. It yields the protein CASSLNPLYGYTF.

CDR3 nucleotides: TGTGCCAGCAGCTTAAGATTAGCGGGTAGCTCCTACAATGAGCAGTTCTTC. Its translation is CASSLRLAGSSYNEQFF. The chain couples TRBV7-6 to TRBJ2-1, with 7 positions matching TRBD2. From germline, CDR1 is SGHVS and CDR2 FNYEAQ. This CDR3 contains 17 residues. V shed 2 bases, J shed 0 bases, and the junction held 7 bases outside the gene matches.

The chain employs TRBV7-9 and TRBJ1-4; D uncertain. Germline lookup yields CDR1 SEHNR and CDR2 FQNEAQ (reference sequence). This CDR3 is 14 amino acids long. V dropped 1 base and J dropped 5 bases, with 8 bases sitting between them. The CDR3, as DNA: TGTGCCAGCAGCTTAGTGTCCAGGAATGAAAAACTGTTTTTT. Translating it yields CASSLVSRNEKLFF.

The rearrangement links TRBV21-1 to TRBJ1-2; the table names TRBD1, a call not compared with the DNA. TRBV21-1 is a listed pseudogene. There are 14 residues in the CDR3. The CDR3 reads CASSKDRAFLGYTF. The DNA of the CDR3 is TGTGCCAGCAGCAAAGACAGGGCATTCCTTGGCTACACCTTC.

This chain joins TRBV11-2 and TRBJ1-3; D is unresolved. Trimming shortened V by 3 bases and J by 0 bases, and 15 bases separated the two germline ends. The CDR3 runs 17 residues. The V gene's germline CDR1 is SGHAT and CDR2 FQNNGV. The CDR3 DNA is TGTGCCAGCAGCTTCACATCTCTGGGCGGCTCTGGAAACACCATATATTTT. Residues: CASSFTSLGGSGNTIYF. The full variable domain, its missing parts supplied by reference TRBV11-2 and TRBJ1-3, is EAGVAQSPRYKIIEKRQSVAFWCNPISGHATLYWYQQILGQGPKLLIQFQNNGVVDDSQLPKDRFSAERLKGVDSTLKIQPAKLEDSAVYLCASSFTSLGGSGNTIYFGEGSWLTVV.

The rearrangement links TRBV18 to TRBJ1-6; D gene unclear. This CDR3 comprises 20 residues. Germline CDR1 KGHSH, CDR2 LQKENI. Trimming left V 3 bases short and J 4 bases short, with 25 bases between. The CDR3 coding sequence is TGTGCCAGCTCACCGATTAGGATCACAAGTCCGAACTTGTATAATTCACCCCTCCACTTT. Amino acid sequence: CASSPIRITSPNLYNSPLHF.

V is TRBV6-4 and J is TRBJ2-2; TRBD2 matches 7 bases. The CDR3 consists of 16 residues. Germline assignment: CDR1 MRHNA and CDR2 SNTAGT. V gave up 6 bases and J gave up 5 bases; unmatched junction bases: 12. The CDR3 DNA reads as TGTGCCAGCAGCCTCTTCCTCGGGACTAAAACCGGGGAGCTGTTTTTT. Translation gives CASSLFLGTKTGELFF.

This chain connects TRBV5-6 to TRBJ2-2; D remains ambiguous. Trimming shortened V by 2 bases and J by 4 bases, and 9 bases separated the two germline ends. CDR1 is SGHDT and CDR2 is YYEEEE in the germline V gene. The CDR3 totals 14 residues. The CDR3 bases are TGTGCCAGCAGCTTTGGTTGGAGCACCGGGGAGCTGTTTTTT. This sequence encodes CASSFGWSTGELFF.

The chain employs TRBV10-3 and TRBJ1-2, with 7 bases aligning to TRBD1. Germline V gene sequence: CDR1 ENHRY, CDR2 SYGVKD. V was clipped by 2 bases and J by 5 bases; unmatched bases: 5. This CDR3 contains 14 residues. CDR3 DNA: TGTGCCATCAGTGAGGCAGGGGGACGGTATGGCTACACCTTC. As protein: CAISEAGGRYGYTF.